This T cell receptor beta chain was observed in a study of T-cell memory formation after mild COVID-19. Study results and limitations: Cross-reactive memory appears to have joined, as suggested by some responding clones showing up in pre-infection memory.

With V trimmed by 8 bases and J by 0 bases, 8 bases remained unmatched. CDR1 is GTSNPN, CDR2 SVGIG, per germline (reference sequence). The length of the CDR3 is 14 residues. One entry per CDR3 protein results from TCRdb running MiXCR on the 5' RACE reads. The data hold some 410,000 distinct CDR3 sequences, with 23% observed a single time. On this clonotype itself: Its antigen is as yet unknown.

This chain connects TRBV30 to TRBJ1-1; 8 bases are a match to TRBD1. This receptor was identified in an adult woman who had mild COVID-19 (a few samples of this study predate the infection). Cell type and time point are not known. Sequencing input: PBMCs or a T cell subset sorted from them (not recorded which). The DNA for the CDR3 is TGTGCCAGCCAACCGGGACAGGTGAACACTGAAGCTTTCTTT. Protein sequence: CASQPGQVNTEAFF.